This passage covers 28 T cell receptor beta chains from one sample sequenced in a study of cytomegalovirus exposure and HLA in healthy donors. PCR amplification relied on 60 Vbeta primers (plus 13 Jbeta primers). Sequencing used immunoSEQ multiplex PCR; TCRdb keeps in-frame clones, though not all of them. The repertoire holds 150,000 to 200,000 clones, with approximately 71% as singletons. The sample was PBMCs. These TCRs come from a woman aged 40 to 55 in good health and CMV-seropositive.

V usage is TRBV6-5 and J usage is TRBJ1-1; a possible D gene is TRBD1 (6 bases). The CDR3 consists of 14 residues. The germline gives CDR1 MNHEY, CDR2 SVGAGI. V lost 3 bases to trimming and J lost 1 base, with 9 bases between them. Here the CDR3 DNA reads TGTGCCAGCAGTTATGGGGGCTGGAACACTGAAGCTTTCTTT. Translating gives CASSYGGWNTEAFF.

V is TRBV29-1 and J is TRBJ2-1; a weak D match, TRBD2 (5 bases). The CDR3 consists of 14 residues. V was shortened by 5 bases and J by 5 bases, with 16 bases between the two germline ends. Germline lookup yields CDR1 SQVTM and CDR2 ANQGSEA. The chain's CDR3 is CSVTHGNRNNEQFF. The DNA for the CDR3 is TGCAGCGTTACCCACGGGAATCGTAACAATGAGCAGTTCTTC.

This chain links TRBV10-3 with TRBJ1-6; 7 nucleotides match TRBD1. Germline CDR1 reads ENHRY; CDR2 reads SYGVKD. Trimming took 10 bases from V and 6 from J; bases not matched to a gene: 9. The CDR3 extends over 14 amino acids. DNA of the CDR3: TGTGCCACGAAAGGGACAGTGATTAATTCACCCCTCCACTTT. As protein: CATKGTVINSPLHF.

The J gene is TRBJ2-5, the V gene TRBV27, with D unclear. The J call could be wrong; TRBJ2-7 is a better fit for the DNA end. Germline lookup yields CDR1 MNHEY and CDR2 SMNVEV (reference sequence). This CDR3 is built from 12 residues. The chain's CDR3 is CASSLTSYEQYF. CDR3 coding DNA: TGTGCCAGCAGTCTCACCTCCTACGAGCAGTACTTC.

The chain employs TRBV9 and TRBJ1-1, with 9 bases that match TRBD1. J gave up 7 bases and V 3 bases, and 4 bases lay outside the gene matches. The CDR3 covers 13 residues. Germline assignment: CDR1 SGDLS and CDR2 YYNGEE. The CDR3 DNA follows: TGTGCCAGCAGCGGCGGGACAGGGAGTGAAGCTTTCTTT. Its translation is CASSGGTGSEAFF.

The V and J genes are TRBV30 and TRBJ1-2, with D possibly being TRBD1 (5 bases). CDR3 length: 12 residues. V lost 4 bases and J lost 6, with 12 bases in between. CDR1 and CDR2 (germline): GTSNPN, SVGIG (reference sequence). The CDR3 bases are TGTGCCTGGACAGGGATGTATGATGGCTACACCTTC. Translation gives CAWTGMYDGYTF. Full variable domain (missing parts from reference TRBV30 and TRBJ1-2): SQTIHQWPATLVQPVGSPLSLECTVEGTSNPNLYWYRQAAGRGLQLLFYSVGIGQISSEVPQNLSASRPQDRQFILSSKKLLLSDSGFYLCAWTGMYDGYTFGSGTRLTVV.

The V call is TRBV5-1, the J call TRBJ2-5; possible D gene TRBD1, 7 bases. This CDR3 is 15 amino acids long. The V and J ends lost 4 bases and 5 bases respectively, with 18 bases between them. Germline CDR1 and CDR2: SGHRS and YFSETQ. This chain's CDR3 is CASSMTGRSIETQYF. The CDR3 nucleotides read TGCGCCAGCAGCATGACAGGGAGGAGTATCGAGACCCAGTACTTC.

The gene calls are TRBV5-4 and TRBJ2-3; 9 bases map to TRBD2. The germline gives CDR1 SGHNT, CDR2 YYREEE (reference sequence). After removal of 0 bases from V and 4 bases from J, the junction contained 6 bases not matched to a gene. The length of the CDR3 is 16 residues. CDR3 sequence reads: CASSLEGGRAPDTQYF. The CDR3 coding sequence is TGTGCCAGCAGCTTGGAAGGCGGGAGGGCTCCAGATACGCAGTATTTT.

The chain employs TRBV6-5 and TRBJ2-7, with 7 bases fitting TRBD1. CDR3 length: 15 residues. V shed 4 bases and J 2 bases; nucleotides not matched to a gene: 8. CDR1 MNHEY and CDR2 SVGAGI come from the germline V gene. CDR3 DNA sequence: TGTGCCAGCAGTTCCCCCCGACAGGGCGCCTACGAGCAGTACTTC. It codes for CASSSPRQGAYEQYF.

The rearrangement joins TRBV7-8 to TRBJ1-1; D ambiguous. Deletions cut 2 bases from V and 6 bases from J, with 10 bases between. The CDR3 runs to 13 residues. The germline gives CDR1 SGHVS, CDR2 FQNEAQ. The CDR3 loop reads CASSLREVAEAFF. CDR3 DNA sequence: TGTGCCAGCAGCTTACGGGAGGTGGCTGAAGCTTTCTTT.

This sequence joins TRBV7-2 and TRBJ1-1; tentative D call: TRBD1 (6 bases). This CDR3 region has 14 residues. Germline V lookup: CDR1 SGHTA, CDR2 FQGNSA. Trimming removed 0 bases from V and 4 bases from J, with 9 bases in between. This CDR3 reads CASSLAEGGTEAFF. DNA of the CDR3: TGTGCCAGCAGCTTAGCCGAAGGGGGCACTGAAGCTTTCTTT.

The V and J genes are TRBV4-2 and TRBJ1-1; D gene ambiguous. Trimming took off 0 bases at V and 0 bases at J, with 5 bases between the two ends. Germline lookup yields CDR1 LGHNA and CDR2 YNFKEQ. The CDR3 has 14 residues. The CDR3 loop reads CASSQEQMNTEAFF. In DNA form, the CDR3 reads TGTGCCAGCAGCCAAGAACAGATGAACACTGAAGCTTTCTTT.

The genes are TRBV7-6 and TRBJ1-1, with D perhaps TRBD1 (5 bases). The germline V gene has CDR1 SGHVS and CDR2 FNYEAQ. The CDR3 is 13 amino acids. The ends were cut back, 4 bases at V and 2 bases at J, with 8 bases in the middle. The CDR3 sequence is CASSSGGNTEAFF. CDR3 sequence (DNA): TGTGCCAGCAGCTCCGGGGGAAACACTGAAGCTTTCTTT.

The chain carries TRBV7-2 and TRBJ2-7, with TRBD2 identical over 15 bases. The germline V gene encodes CDR1 SGHTA and CDR2 FQGNSA. J lost 1 base, V lost 5 bases, and 9 bases had no gene match. The CDR3 sequence is 18 residues long. The CDR3: CASSAPGLAGGGSYEQYF. The CDR3 DNA reads TGTGCCAGCAGCGCCCCGGGACTAGCGGGAGGAGGGTCCTACGAGCAGTACTTC.

The chain carries TRBV28 and TRBJ2-3; the D is unclear. The CDR3 is made up of 15 amino acids. Looked up from germline, CDR1 is MDHEN and CDR2 is SYDVKM. With 6 bases removed from V and 3 bases from J, the gap between germline ends came to 16 bases. The CDR3 here is CASRLPDPGTDTQYF. The DNA for the CDR3 is TGTGCCAGCAGACTCCCGGATCCAGGAACAGATACGCAGTATTTT.

Turning to this clone: A read error may produce the germline difference seen at one junction end. The chain is built from TRBV7-7 and TRBJ2-7; TRBD1 matches 11 bases. CDR1 SSHAT and CDR2 FNYEAQ come from the germline V gene (reference sequence). The CDR3 is 15 residues long. The CDR3 is CASSLGTGGDYEQYF. Written as DNA, the CDR3 is TGTGCTAGCAGCTTGGGGACAGGGGGGGACTACGAGCAGTACTTC. The variable domain in full, with the rest retrieved from reference TRBV7-7 and TRBJ2-7, is GAGVSQSPRYKVTKRGQDVTLRCDPISSHATLYWYQQALGQGPEFLTYFNYEAQPDKSGLPSDRFSAERPEGSISTLTIQRTEQRDSAMYRCASSLGTGGDYEQYFGPGTRLTVT.

Remarks on this clone: The sample carries other DNA sequences with the same CDR3. The rearrangement uses TRBV7-9 and TRBJ2-7; 9 bases are shared with TRBD2. Per the germline V gene, CDR1 is SEHNR and CDR2 is FQNEAQ (reference sequence). V was clipped by 5 bases and J by 2 bases; unmatched bases: 10. The CDR3 has 16 amino acids. DNA of the CDR3: TGTGCCAGCAGCCGAGTTGTGACTAGCGGAACCTACGAGCAGTACTTC. It encodes CASSRVVTSGTYEQYF.

This clone was seen once. The V call is TRBV5-5, the J call TRBJ1-5; 11 nucleotides match TRBD1. CDR3 length: 15 residues. Germline V lookup: CDR1 SGHKS, CDR2 YYEKEE (reference sequence). V gave up 3 bases and J gave up 6 bases; unmatched junction bases: 5. CDR3 protein: CASSWTGGRGQPQHF. Written as DNA, the CDR3 is TGTGCCAGCAGCTGGACAGGGGGCAGGGGTCAGCCCCAGCATTTT. The full variable domain, rest sourced from reference TRBV5-5 and TRBJ1-5, is DAGVTQSPTHLIKTRGQQVTLRCSPISGHKSVSWYQQVLGQGPQFIFQYYEKEERGRGNFPDRFSARQFPNYSSELNVNALLLGDSALYLCASSWTGGRGQPQHFGDGTRLSIL.

As concerns this clone: Relative to the germline gene, one junction end is altered; a read error may explain this. The chain employs TRBV7-9 and TRBJ1-4, with 9 bases fitting TRBD1. CDR1 SEHNR and CDR2 FQNEAQ come from the germline V gene (reference sequence). CDR3 length equals 14 residues. CDR3 sequence reads: CSSSPGQGNEKLFF. CDR3 nucleotide sequence: TGTTCCAGCAGCCCGGGACAGGGAAATGAAAAACTGTTTTTT. Together with reference TRBV7-9 and TRBJ1-4, the CDR3 gives the full variable domain: DTGVSQNPRHKITKRGQNVTFRCDPISEHNRLYWYRQTLGQGPEFLTYFQNEAQLEKSRLLSDRFSAERPKGSFSTLEIQRTEQGDSAMYLCSSSPGQGNEKLFFGSGTQLSVL.

This clone showed up just a few times. The rearrangement uses TRBV1 and TRBJ2-1; TRBD2, the D gene given by the table, was not confirmed from the DNA. TRBV1 is a pseudogene locus. This CDR3 comprises 15 residues. In DNA form, the CDR3 reads TGCACCAGCAGCCGCAGCGGGAGGATTAAGTATGAGCAGTTCTTC. Encoded protein: CTSSRSGRIKYEQFF.

The CDR3 bases are TGTGCCAGCAGCCCAGTAAGGGGTAACACCGGGGAGCTGTTTTTT. It codes for CASSPVRGNTGELFF. The V gene is TRBV11-3, the J gene TRBJ2-2, with a weak D call TRBD1 (5 bases). CDR3 length equals 15 residues. CDR1 and CDR2 (germline): SGHNT, YENEEA. V lost 5 bases and J 2 bases, leaving 12 bases between the germline ends. The full variable domain, with the rest looked up from reference TRBV11-3 and TRBJ2-2, is EAGVVQSPRYKIIEKKQPVAFWCNPISGHNTLYWYLQNLGQGPELLIRYENEEAVDDSQLPKDRFSAERLKGVDSTLKIQPAELGDSAVYLCASSPVRGNTGELFFGEGSRLTVL.

This clone was recorded a few times. The DNA of the CDR3 is TGTGCCAGCAGCGCCGGGGGGCAGAACACTGAAGCTTTCTTT. This translates into CASSAGGQNTEAFF. The chain employs TRBV28 and TRBJ1-1, with D maybe TRBD1 (6 bases). There are 14 residues in the CDR3. Looked up from germline, CDR1 is MDHEN and CDR2 is SYDVKM. V was pared by 6 bases and J by 1 base, with 12 bases between.

In this sample, this clone turned up a few times. The V gene is TRBV10-1, the J gene TRBJ2-7; 7 bases match TRBD1. V was pared by 5 bases and J by 6 bases, with 13 bases of the junction left unmatched. Per germline, CDR1 WNHNN and CDR2 SYGVQD (reference sequence). CDR3 length: 15 amino acids. CDR3 in amino acids: CASSTNEPGQIEQYF. The CDR3 bases are TGCGCCAGCAGTACAAACGAACCGGGACAGATCGAGCAGTACTTC.

V usage is TRBV4-1 and J usage is TRBJ2-1; 10 bases are shared with TRBD2. CDR3 length equals 18 residues. Looked up from germline, CDR1 is MGHRA and CDR2 is YSYEKL. With 5 bases clipped from V and 5 bases from J, the junction kept 15 bases outside the gene matches. CDR3 sequence reads: CASSGRKGVAGGNNEQFF. CDR3 DNA: TGCGCCAGCAGCGGACGAAAAGGGGTAGCGGGAGGAAACAATGAGCAGTTCTTC.

This clone was detected a few times. The V and J genes are TRBV29-1 and TRBJ2-3; TRBD2 aligns across 8 bases. Per the germline V gene, CDR1 is SQVTM and CDR2 is ANQGSEA. This CDR3 is built from 13 residues. Unmatched junction bases numbered 7, after V lost 7 bases and J lost 4 bases. The CDR3 DNA reads as TGCAGCGCGGGACTAGGTCGGCCAGATACGCAGTATTTT. Its protein product is CSAGLGRPDTQYF.

This sequence joins TRBV2 and TRBJ1-2; D may be TRBD1 (5 bases). The V and J ends lost 4 bases and 0 bases respectively, with 6 bases between them. The CDR3 loop spans 13 amino acids. Germline V lookup: CDR1 SNHLY, CDR2 FYNNEI. The CDR3 loop reads CASSVTANYGYTF. CDR3 DNA sequence: TGTGCCAGCAGTGTGACAGCTAACTATGGCTACACCTTC.

The V call is TRBV5-4, the J call TRBJ1-4, with 8 nucleotides matching TRBD1. The germline CDR1 and CDR2 sequences are SGHNT and YYREEE (reference sequence). V shed 4 bases and J 9 bases; nucleotides not matched to a gene: 8. CDR3 size: 14 residues. CDR3 sequence: CASSMGQEKKKLFF. The CDR3 region has the DNA TGTGCCAGCAGCATGGGACAGGAAAAGAAAAAACTGTTTTTT.

This chain links TRBV9 with TRBJ1-3; D call uncertain. CDR1 is SGDLS and CDR2 is YYNGEE in the germline V gene. The CDR3 is made up of 14 amino acids. Trimming took 2 bases from V and 0 from J, leaving 6 bases between them. CDR3 in amino acids: CASSVAISGNTIYF. As DNA, the CDR3 is TGTGCCAGCAGCGTGGCAATCTCTGGAAACACCATATATTTT. Based on the CDR3 plus reference TRBV9 and TRBJ1-3, the full variable domain is DSGVTQTPKHLITATGQRVTLRCSPRSGDLSVYWYQQSLDQGLQFLIQYYNGEERAKGNILERFSAQQFPDLHSELNLSSLELGDSALYFCASSVAISGNTIYFGEGSWLTVV.